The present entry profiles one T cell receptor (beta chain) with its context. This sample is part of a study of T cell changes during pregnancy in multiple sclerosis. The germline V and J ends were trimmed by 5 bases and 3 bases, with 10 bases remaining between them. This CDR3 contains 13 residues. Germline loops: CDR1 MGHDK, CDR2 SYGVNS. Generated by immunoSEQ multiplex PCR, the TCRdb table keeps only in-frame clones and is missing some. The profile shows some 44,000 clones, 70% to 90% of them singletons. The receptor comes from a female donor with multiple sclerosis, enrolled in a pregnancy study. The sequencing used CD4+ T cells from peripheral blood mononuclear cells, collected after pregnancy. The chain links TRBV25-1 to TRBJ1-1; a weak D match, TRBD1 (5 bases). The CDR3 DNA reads TGTGCCAGCAGTAATAGACAGTACACTGAAGCTTTCTTT. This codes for CASSNRQYTEAFF.